This T cell receptor (beta chain) was captured by sequencing in a study of PD-L1 blockade in urothelial cancer. For the study at large: Beginning at some point between 2013 and 2014, patients received atezolizumab, given as 1,200 mg intravenously every 3 weeks. There were a median of approximately 140,000 T cells in blood samples. Males with bladder-origin urothelial cancer constituted about 90% of the roughly 30 patients. At 6 weeks and at 3 weeks (second dose) after treatment start, blood was analyzed.

Trimming left V 0 bases short and J 3 bases short, with 12 bases between. The CDR3 has 14 amino acids. Germline V gene data show CDR1 as GTSNPN and CDR2 as SVGIG (reference sequence). The table lists this clone with a count of one. TCRdb keeps only in-frame clones here, not all; method: immunoSEQ multiplex PCR. Of fewer than 100,000 clones listed, around 85% are singletons. Time point described: pretreatment peripheral blood. The chain couples TRBV30 to TRBJ2-7; weak D call: TRBD1 (5 bases). The sequence was collected from a man in his forties with urothelial cancer. The specimen was PBMCs, collected around atezolizumab (anti-PD-L1) treatment. The CDR3 DNA reads TGTGCCTGGAGTGTAGGTCAGGGAATCTACGAGCAGTACTTC. It encodes CAWSVGQGIYEQYF.